A single sample gave rise to the 19 T cell receptor beta chains below, sequenced in a study of regulatory T cells in long-lasting Graves disease. Arm-PCR of CDR3 regions and iRepertoire HTBI primers were the basis on which TCR beta libraries were built. TCRdb re-analysed the multiplex PCR reads in MiXCR, keeping a single row per CDR3 protein. The sample lists a few hundred thousand distinct CDR3 sequences, around 22% seen once, with roughly 26% in the top ten. Documented time point: persistent/refractory GD, antithyroid drugs over 5 years with positive TRAb. PBMC RNA was the source of the TCR library. Sequenced here: peripheral blood mononuclear cells (PBMCs), sampled when the disease was refractory, from a patient treated with antithyroid drugs. The receptors shown here come from a female donor with Graves disease.

The chain recombines TRBV20-1 with TRBJ2-4; D is uncertain. CDR1 is DFQATT, CDR2 SNEGSKA, per germline (reference sequence). CDR3 length: 13 residues. With 3 bases removed from V and 0 bases from J, the gap between germline ends came to 6 bases. Here the CDR3 reads CSASVGAKNIQYF. The DNA of the CDR3 is TGCAGTGCTAGCGTGGGAGCCAAAAACATTCAGTACTTC.

This clonotype was counted between two and nine times. The V gene is TRBV7-2, the J gene TRBJ2-5, with TRBD1 matching 7 bases. V was pared by 3 bases and J by 5 bases, with 9 bases of the junction left unmatched. CDR3 length: 15 amino acids. Germline V gene lookup returns CDR1 SGHTA and CDR2 FQGNSA. This CDR3 is CASSFEDRPQETQYF. CDR3 coding DNA: TGTGCCAGCAGCTTTGAGGACAGGCCACAGGAGACCCAGTACTTC. The whole variable domain, filled in from reference TRBV7-2 and TRBJ2-5, reads GAGVSQSPSNKVTEKGKDVELRCDPISGHTALYWYRQSLGQGLEFLIYFQGNSAPDKSGLPSDRFSAERTGGSVSTLTIQRTQQEDSAVYLCASSFEDRPQETQYFGPGTRLLVL.

In this sample, this clonotype turned up many times. The chain links TRBV28 to TRBJ1-1; the D gene is possibly TRBD1 (5 bases). V gave up 5 bases and J gave up 1 base, with 17 bases separating them. The CDR3 length is 16 residues. CDR1 and CDR2 (germline): MDHEN, SYDVKM. CDR3 sequence: CASSRRPGTWNTEAFF. The DNA for the CDR3 is TGTGCCAGCAGTCGTCGGCCAGGGACGTGGAACACTGAAGCTTTCTTT.

This clonotype was counted between two and nine times. The chain joins TRBV29-1 to TRBJ2-7; 8 nucleotides agree with TRBD1. This CDR3 is built from 14 residues. Per germline, CDR1 SQVTM and CDR2 ANQGSEA. V was pared by 4 bases and J by 2 bases, with 7 bases of the junction left unmatched. The CDR3 reads CSVGTGFGTYEQYF. CDR3 in DNA: TGCAGCGTTGGGACAGGGTTCGGAACCTACGAGCAGTACTTC.

V is TRBV5-1 and J is TRBJ2-7, with D perhaps TRBD1 (6 bases). CDR1 and CDR2 (germline): SGHRS, YFSETQ. The ends were cut back, 2 bases at V and 3 bases at J, with 21 bases in the middle. CDR3 length equals 17 residues. The CDR3 coding sequence is TGCGCCAGCAGCTTTATTAATAAGGGGACACTCGACTACGAGCAGTACTTC. Its protein product is CASSFINKGTLDYEQYF.

This clonotype was seen repeatedly, ten times or more. The CDR3 DNA follows: TGTGCCAGCAGCCCGCGTTGGGGAAGCTCCTACGAGCAGTACTTC. Amino acids: CASSPRWGSSYEQYF. The V call is TRBV6-1, the J call TRBJ2-7; no clear D. The CDR3 contains 15 residues. Germline V CDR1 and CDR2: MNHNS, SASEGT. Trimming took off 6 bases at V and 0 bases at J, with 15 bases between the two ends.

The genes are TRBV20-1 and TRBJ2-7; 11 bases map to TRBD2. Germline loops: CDR1 DFQATT, CDR2 SNEGSKA (reference sequence). After removal of 3 bases from V and 6 bases from J, the junction contained 10 bases not matched to a gene. The CDR3 spans 15 residues. As DNA, the CDR3 is TGCAGTGCTAGGACTAGCGGGATGCTATACCTCGAGCAGTACTTC. Encoded protein: CSARTSGMLYLEQYF.

This clonotype came up many times. This rearrangement joins TRBV20-1 to TRBJ2-7; TRBD1 aligns across 8 bases. Trimming cost V 5 bases and J 5 bases; bases outside gene matches: 5. The CDR3 covers 12 residues. Germline CDR1 and CDR2: DFQATT and SNEGSKA (reference sequence). Written as DNA, the CDR3 is TGCAGTGCTTACAGGGGGACGAACGAGCAGTACTTC. Protein: CSAYRGTNEQYF.

CDR3 nucleotides: TGTGCCAGCAGCGCAAACCGGGACAGGGGCTTCTATGGCTACACCTTC. Protein: CASSANRDRGFYGYTF. V is TRBV9 and J is TRBJ1-2, with TRBD1 identical over 10 bases. V lost 3 bases to trimming and J lost 4 bases; unmatched junction nucleotides: 9. This CDR3 spans 16 amino acids. CDR1 and CDR2 from the germline V gene are SGDLS and YYNGEE.

The V gene is TRBV20-1, the J gene TRBJ2-5, with D hard to call. Per the germline V gene, CDR1 is DFQATT and CDR2 is SNEGSKA (reference sequence). The CDR3 length is 14 residues. V was cut by 1 base and J by 0 bases, with 9 bases left in between. CDR3 nucleotides: TGCAGTGCTAGAGTCGACTGGTACCAAGAGACCCAGTACTTC. Protein product: CSARVDWYQETQYF.

This clonotype was detected ten times or more. The chain has TRBV10-3 and TRBJ2-5, with a possible D match to TRBD1 (6 bases). Trimming took off 8 bases at V and 2 bases at J, with 12 bases between the two ends. CDR1 ENHRY and CDR2 SYGVKD come from the germline V gene. This CDR3 is built from 13 residues. In nucleotides, the CDR3 is TGTGCCATCGGAAGGACAGCTCAAGAGACCCAGTACTTC. Protein: CAIGRTAQETQYF.

The V call is TRBV10-1, the J call TRBJ2-7; D is undetermined. Germline V gene lookup returns CDR1 WNHNN and CDR2 SYGVQD (reference sequence). Trimming removed 5 bases from V and 1 base from J, with 9 bases in between. This CDR3 contains 13 residues. Here the CDR3 reads CASSCGRSYEQYF. As DNA, the CDR3 is TGCGCCAGCAGTTGCGGACGGTCCTACGAGCAGTACTTC.

The gene calls are TRBV9 and TRBJ1-2; D is unclear. V dropped 5 bases and J dropped 8 bases, with 10 bases sitting between them. In germline, CDR1 is SGDLS, CDR2 YYNGEE. The CDR3 consists of 11 residues. This chain's CDR3 is CASSYQGGYTF. The CDR3 DNA follows: TGTGCCAGCAGTTATCAAGGCGGCTACACCTTC.

This clonotype was counted ten times or more. The chain couples TRBV2 to TRBJ1-4; the D is unclear. CDR1 and CDR2 (germline): SNHLY, FYNNEI. V lost 4 bases and J 5 bases, leaving 14 bases between the germline ends. The CDR3 spans 15 residues. The CDR3 sequence: CASSGGGSLNEKLFF. Here the CDR3 DNA reads TGTGCCAGCAGTGGGGGAGGGAGCTTAAATGAAAAACTGTTTTTT.

The V gene is TRBV5-1, the J gene TRBJ1-2, with D possibly TRBD1 on 5 matching bases. CDR1 is SGHRS and CDR2 is YFSETQ in the germline V gene. The CDR3 has 14 residues. Trimming removed 1 base from V and 4 bases from J, with 11 bases in between. In DNA, the CDR3 is TGCGCCAGCAGCTTGTCATCAGGGACCTATGGCTACACCTTC. Translation: CASSLSSGTYGYTF.

This clonotype was seen at least ten times. The chain couples TRBV30 to TRBJ1-2; maybe TRBD1 (5 bases). CDR3 length equals 13 residues. Trimming took off 3 bases at V and 7 bases at J, with 15 bases between the two ends. CDR1 GTSNPN and CDR2 SVGIG come from the germline V gene (reference sequence). DNA of the CDR3: TGTGCCTGGAGCCTAGGCAGGGCGGCTGGCTACACCTTC. This encodes CAWSLGRAAGYTF.

This clonotype has ten or more counts. The rearrangement links TRBV10-3 to TRBJ1-4, with D maybe TRBD1 (5 bases). The CDR3 runs to 14 residues. The V and J ends lost 0 bases and 5 bases respectively, with 7 bases between them. Germline assignment: CDR1 ENHRY and CDR2 SYGVKD. In DNA, the CDR3 is TGTGCCATCAGTGAGTCGGCAGGGAATGAAAAACTGTTTTTT. It is translated as CAISESAGNEKLFF.

V is TRBV5-6 and J is TRBJ1-6; tentatively, D is TRBD1 (5 bases). With 0 bases removed from V and 7 bases from J, the gap between germline ends came to 14 bases. Per germline, CDR1 SGHDT and CDR2 YYEEEE. This CDR3 comprises 16 residues. CDR3 DNA: TGTGCCAGCAGCTTGGATGGGGCTTTCGGAAATTCACCCCTCCACTTT. It codes for CASSLDGAFGNSPLHF.

This clonotype was detected only a few times. The chain uses TRBV29-1 and TRBJ1-1; a possible D gene is TRBD1 (6 bases). From germline, CDR1 is SQVTM and CDR2 ANQGSEA. This CDR3 contains 13 residues. Trimming cost V 7 bases and J 1 base, with 13 bases left between them. As DNA, the CDR3 is TGCAGCGGGGGGCTACACGGGAACACTGAAGCTTTCTTT. It encodes CSGGLHGNTEAFF.